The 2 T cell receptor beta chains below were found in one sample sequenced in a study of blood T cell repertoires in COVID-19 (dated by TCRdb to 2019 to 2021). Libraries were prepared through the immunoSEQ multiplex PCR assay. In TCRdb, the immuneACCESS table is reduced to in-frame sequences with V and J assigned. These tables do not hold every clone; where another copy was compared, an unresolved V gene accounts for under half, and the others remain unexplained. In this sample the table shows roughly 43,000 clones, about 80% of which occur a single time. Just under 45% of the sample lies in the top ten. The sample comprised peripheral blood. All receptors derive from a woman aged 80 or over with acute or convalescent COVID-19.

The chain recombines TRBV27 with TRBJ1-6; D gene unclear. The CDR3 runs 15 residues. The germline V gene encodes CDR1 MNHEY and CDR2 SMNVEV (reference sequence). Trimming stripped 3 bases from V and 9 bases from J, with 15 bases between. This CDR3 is CASSLDSWGGSPLHF. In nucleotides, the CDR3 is TGTGCCAGCAGTTTGGACTCTTGGGGTGGTTCACCCCTCCACTTT.

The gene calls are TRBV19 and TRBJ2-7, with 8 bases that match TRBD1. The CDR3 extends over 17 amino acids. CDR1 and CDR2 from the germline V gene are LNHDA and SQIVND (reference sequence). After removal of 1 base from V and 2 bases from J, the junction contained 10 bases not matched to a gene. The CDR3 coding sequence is TGTGCCAGTAGTATAGCCCCCGGACAGGGAACCCCCTACGAGCAGTACTTC. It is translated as CASSIAPGQGTPYEQYF.